Listed below are T cell receptor beta chains from one sample, sequenced in a study of spatial heterogeneity in lung cancer. TCRdb reanalysed the 5' RACE reads using MiXCR and keeps one entry per CDR3 protein. Of over 1,500 distinct CDR3 sequences in the sample, more than 9.5% are singletons; the top ten hold around 12%. The specimen was normal lung tissue next to the tumor, collected at surgery. These receptors all come from a female donor with early-stage non-small cell lung cancer. The CDR3 runs from the conserved cysteine through the conserved F or W. A D gene is named only where the DNA matches it firmly. Not every row has a clone size; where given, it reads once, few, many or a size class.

J gene,D gene,clone size,V gene,CDR3 protein,CDR3 DNA
TRBJ2-3,TRBD2,few,TRBV19,CASSPGLAGVTDTQYF,TGTGCCAGTAGTCCCGGACTAGCGGGGGTCACAGATACGCAGTATTTT
TRBJ2-2,TRBD1,-,TRBV19,CASGQGATGELFF,TGTGCCAGCGGACAGGGGGCAACCGGGGAGCTGTTTTTT
TRBJ1-2,-,medium-sized,TRBV7-2,CASSLVGARRNYGYTF,TGTGCCAGCAGCTTAGTCGGGGCCAGACGTAACTATGGCTACACCTTC
TRBJ2-1,TRBD1,medium-sized,TRBV19,CASSISPYGQGRGTGVNEQFF,TGTGCCAGTAGTATTTCCCCCTACGGACAGGGGAGGGGGACGGGGGTAAATGAGCAGTTCTTC
TRBJ2-1,-,once,TRBV28,CASSPGVSEQFF,TGTGCCAGCAGTCCCGGAGTCAGTGAGCAGTTCTTC
TRBJ2-1,TRBD2,medium-sized,TRBV6-2/TRBV6-3,CASAPGTSDLDEQFF,TGTGCCAGTGCCCCCGGGACTAGCGATTTGGATGAGCAGTTCTTC
TRBJ2-1,-,large,TRBV28,CASSSSSAVYNEQFF,TGTGCCAGCAGTTCTTCTAGCGCCGTCTACAATGAGCAGTTCTTC
TRBJ2-3,-,few,TRBV29-1,CSVGYPPGGTDTQYF,TGCAGCGTTGGTTACCCGCCTGGGGGCACAGATACGCAGTATTTT
TRBJ2-7,TRBD2,many,TRBV20-1,CSATPSGRNYEQYF,TGCAGTGCTACCCCCAGCGGGAGGAACTACGAGCAGTACTTC
TRBJ2-5,TRBD2,medium-sized,TRBV7-2,CASSSGLAGVVGETQYF,TGTGCCAGCAGCTCGGGACTAGCGGGAGTAGTCGGGGAGACCCAGTACTTC
TRBJ2-7,-,medium-sized,TRBV28,CASSRNIHEQYF,TGTGCCAGCAGCAGGAACATCCACGAGCAGTACTTC
TRBJ2-3,-,medium-sized,TRBV18,CASSPRGDDTQYF,TGTGCCAGCTCACCACGAGGCGATGATACGCAGTATTTT
TRBJ1-1,-,medium-sized,TRBV30,CAWNSGVFNTEAFF,TGTGCCTGGAACTCAGGGGTCTTCAACACTGAAGCTTTCTTT
TRBJ1-3,-,medium-sized,TRBV18,CASSDQPGGNTIYF,TGTGCCAGCTCAGATCAACCCGGGGGAAACACCATATATTTT
TRBJ2-1,-,medium-sized,TRBV7-8,CASSQKVSPEPNEQFF,TGTGCCAGCAGCCAGAAGGTCTCCCCCGAGCCCAATGAGCAGTTCTTC
TRBJ2-4,-,-,TRBV7-8,CASSQDYIQYF,TGTGCCAGCAGCCAAGACTACATTCAGTACTTC
TRBJ1-5,-,medium-sized,TRBV20-1,CSARDTQTSGNQPQHF,TGCAGTGCTAGAGATACGCAGACCTCAGGCAATCAGCCCCAGCATTTT
TRBJ2-1,-,medium-sized,TRBV27,CASSTEVGTLNEQFF,TGTGCCAGCAGTACCGAAGTCGGGACTCTGAATGAGCAGTTCTTC
TRBJ1-1,TRBD1,large,TRBV29-1,CSVDRDTEAFF,TGCAGCGTCGACAGGGATACTGAAGCTTTCTTT
TRBJ2-2,-,once,TRBV6-2/TRBV6-3,CASGDWANTGELFF,TGTGCCAGCGGGGACTGGGCGAACACCGGGGAGCTGTTTTTT
TRBJ2-1,-,medium-sized,TRBV28,CASSLWGGSYNEQFF,TGTGCCAGCAGTTTATGGGGGGGCTCCTACAATGAGCAGTTCTTC
TRBJ1-2,-,-,TRBV7-3,CASSSSQGDGYTF,TGTGCCAGCAGCTCGAGCCAGGGTGATGGCTACACCTTC
TRBJ2-3,-,medium-sized,TRBV28,CASSLVSSTDTQYF,TGTGCCAGCAGTTTAGTGTCTAGCACAGATACGCAGTATTTT
TRBJ1-5,TRBD1,-,TRBV12-3/TRBV12-4,CASRPGGDQPQHF,TGTGCCAGCAGGCCAGGGGGGGATCAGCCCCAGCATTTT
TRBJ2-7,TRBD2,many,TRBV6-5,CASRSGGSSYEQYF,TGTGCCAGCAGATCCGGCGGGAGTAGCTACGAGCAGTACTTC
TRBJ2-1,-,medium-sized,TRBV11-1,CASSSDGRGNEQFF,TGTGCCAGCAGCTCCGACGGACGGGGGAATGAGCAGTTCTTC
TRBJ2-6,-,medium-sized,TRBV20-1,CSADARGLAGANVLTF,TGCAGTGCTGATGCTCGGGGTTTGGCTGGGGCCAACGTCCTGACTTTC
TRBJ1-2,-,large,TRBV28,CASSFPGGTYGYTF,TGTGCCAGCAGTTTCCCCGGAGGAACCTATGGCTACACCTTC
TRBJ1-5,TRBD1,-,TRBV29-1,CSVRAGGPNQPQHF,TGCAGCGTTCGGGCAGGGGGCCCCAATCAGCCCCAGCATTTT
TRBJ2-3,-,medium-sized,TRBV20-1,CSARDLSGGGEADTQYF,TGCAGTGCTAGAGATCTTTCAGGGGGAGGAGAAGCAGATACGCAGTATTTT
TRBJ2-1,-,-,TRBV15,CATSRDSAYNEQFF,TGTGCCACCAGCAGAGATTCGGCGTACAATGAGCAGTTCTTC
TRBJ2-1,-,many,TRBV6-1,CASSEDLDAASGNEQFF,TGTGCCAGCAGTGAAGACCTAGACGCTGCCTCAGGCAATGAGCAGTTCTTC
TRBJ2-3,-,many,TRBV6-1,CASSTLRGSTDTQYF,TGTGCCAGCAGCACCCTACGGGGATCCACAGATACGCAGTATTTT
TRBJ2-7,TRBD2,large,TRBV3-1,CAVGSGGTYEQYF,TGTGCCGTCGGTAGCGGGGGGACATACGAGCAGTACTTC
TRBJ2-2,TRBD1,medium-sized,TRBV12-3/TRBV12-4,CASREGTGTGELFF,TGTGCCAGCAGAGAAGGGACAGGCACCGGGGAGCTGTTTTTT
TRBJ1-1,-,medium-sized,TRBV25-1,CASRFLNTEAFF,TGTGCCAGCAGGTTCCTGAACACTGAAGCTTTCTTT
TRBJ1-1,-,many,TRBV12-3/TRBV12-4,CASSLMKGSTTEAFF,TGTGCCAGCAGTTTGATGAAGGGGTCGACCACTGAAGCTTTCTTT
TRBJ2-3,TRBD2,-,TRBV6-1,CASSGTPPGLATDTQYF,TGTGCCAGCAGCGGGACACCACCGGGACTAGCCACGGATACGCAGTATTTT
TRBJ2-5,-,large,TRBV20-1,CSARDLRQAEETQYF,TGCAGTGCTAGAGATCTTCGACAGGCGGAAGAGACCCAGTACTTC